This TCR beta chain derives from a study of T-cell reconstitution after alpha-beta-depleted transplantation in children. General study results and limits: The origin of high day-60 TCRbeta diversity in some patients lay in surviving recipient T cells and thymic progenitors. The origin of alpha-beta T cells about two months after transplant was reportedly several hundred expanded graft clones.

The TCRbeta library incorporated unique molecular identifiers. TCRdb processed the PCR reads anew with MiXCR; each CDR3 protein has one entry. The sample carries 19,000 or so distinct CDR3 sequences, 13% recorded once. The V gene lost 4 bases and the J gene lost 3 bases, with 9 bases spanning the gap. This CDR3 contains 13 residues. Looked up from germline, CDR1 is MDHEN and CDR2 is SYDVKM. This clonotype has at least ten counts. Antigen unknown. The receptor was derived from a female patient between 2 and 15 years old who had a stem cell transplant for congenital amegakaryocytic thrombocytopenia, so the T cells may come from the graft donor. Sequenced material: PBMCs, mostly from graft donor cells, taken 60 days after TCRalphabeta/CD19-depleted stem cell transplant. V gene TRBV28 combines with J gene TRBJ1-1, with unresolved D. CDR3 DNA sequence: TGTGCCAGCAGTTCTCCCTCGTACACTGAAGCTTTCTTT. It specifies CASSSPSYTEAFF. The whole variable domain, filled in from reference TRBV28 and TRBJ1-1, reads DVKVTQSSRYLVKRTGEKVFLECVQDMDHENMFWYRQDPGLGLRLIYFSYDVKMKEKGDIPEGYSVSREKKERFSLILESASTNQTSMYLCASSSPSYTEAFFGQGTRLTVV.